This TCR beta chain was identified in a study of siplizumab effects on memory and regulatory T cells. Assays were performed on some 9.2 x 10^4 TCR templates per sample. TCRdb's copy holds only in-frame clones and misses some; the assay was immunoSEQ multiplex PCR. The sample carries some 90,000 clones, more than 80% recorded once. Study conclusions and caveats: Proliferating siplizumab-culture Treg suppressive function went unconfirmed. On average, roughly 70% of mappable alloreactive CD4+ clones were Treg-derived under siplizumab, against 25% to 30% in controls.

Note on this clone: The antigen is undetermined.

The germline gives CDR1 SGHRS, CDR2 YFSETQ. The length of the CDR3 is 17 residues. The V gene lost 2 bases and the J gene lost 1 base, with 15 bases spanning the gap. Sequenced sample: CD4+ T cells sorted from blood. This clonotype was sampled from a human donor in good health. V is TRBV5-1 and J is TRBJ2-2, with D perhaps assigned TRBD1 or TRBD2 (5 bases each). The CDR3 region is CASSFSGTGRNTGELFF. The CDR3 region has the DNA TGCGCCAGCAGCTTCTCTGGGACGGGCCGGAACACCGGGGAGCTGTTTTTT.